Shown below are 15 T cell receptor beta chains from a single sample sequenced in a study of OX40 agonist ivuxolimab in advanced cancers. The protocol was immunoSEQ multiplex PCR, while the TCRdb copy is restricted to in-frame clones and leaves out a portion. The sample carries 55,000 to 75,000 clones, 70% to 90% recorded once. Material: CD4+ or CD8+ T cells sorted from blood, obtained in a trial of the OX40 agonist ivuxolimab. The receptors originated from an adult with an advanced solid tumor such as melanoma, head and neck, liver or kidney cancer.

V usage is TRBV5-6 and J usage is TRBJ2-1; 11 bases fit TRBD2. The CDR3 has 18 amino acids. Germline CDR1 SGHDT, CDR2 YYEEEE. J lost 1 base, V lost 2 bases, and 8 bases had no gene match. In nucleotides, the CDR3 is TGTGCCAGCAGCTTAGGACTAGCGGGTCCAATTTCCTACAATGAGCAGTTCTTC. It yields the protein CASSLGLAGPISYNEQFF.

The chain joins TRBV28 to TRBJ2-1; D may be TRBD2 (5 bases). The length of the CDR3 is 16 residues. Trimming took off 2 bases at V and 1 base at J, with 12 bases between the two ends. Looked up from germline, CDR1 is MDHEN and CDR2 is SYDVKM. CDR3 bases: TGTGCCAGCAGTTTAGTGAGCGGAGTTTCCTACAATGAGCAGTTCTTC. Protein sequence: CASSLVSGVSYNEQFF.

CDR3 nucleotides: TGTGCCAGCAGCGTGGGACAAGCCACAGATACGCAGTATTTT. Translating gives CASSVGQATDTQYF. The chain couples TRBV11-3 to TRBJ2-3, with D possibly being TRBD1 (6 bases). The germline CDR1 and CDR2 sequences are SGHNT and YENEEA. The CDR3 contains 14 residues. The V end was cut by 5 bases, the J end by 2 bases, with 11 bases between.

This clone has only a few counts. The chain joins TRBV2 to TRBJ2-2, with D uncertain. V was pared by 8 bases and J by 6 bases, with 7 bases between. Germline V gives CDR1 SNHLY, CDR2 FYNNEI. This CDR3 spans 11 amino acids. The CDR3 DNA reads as TGTGCCAGCCATAACGCCGGGGAGCTGTTTTTT. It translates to CASHNAGELFF. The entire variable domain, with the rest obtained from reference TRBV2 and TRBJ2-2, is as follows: EPEVTQTPSHQVTQMGQEVILRCVPISNHLYFYWYRQILGQKVEFLVSFYNNEISEKSEIFDDQFSVERPDGSNFTLKIRSTKLEDSAMYFCASHNAGELFFGEGSRLTVL.

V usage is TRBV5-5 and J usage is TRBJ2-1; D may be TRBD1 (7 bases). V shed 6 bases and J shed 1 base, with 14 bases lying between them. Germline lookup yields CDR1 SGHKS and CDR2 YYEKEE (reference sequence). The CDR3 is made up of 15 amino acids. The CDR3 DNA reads TGTGCCAGCATTCTGACAGGGACTTCCTACAATGAGCAGTTCTTC. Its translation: CASILTGTSYNEQFF. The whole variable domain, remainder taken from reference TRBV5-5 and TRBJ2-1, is DAGVTQSPTHLIKTRGQQVTLRCSPISGHKSVSWYQQVLGQGPQFIFQYYEKEERGRGNFPDRFSARQFPNYSSELNVNALLLGDSALYLCASILTGTSYNEQFFGPGTRLTVL.

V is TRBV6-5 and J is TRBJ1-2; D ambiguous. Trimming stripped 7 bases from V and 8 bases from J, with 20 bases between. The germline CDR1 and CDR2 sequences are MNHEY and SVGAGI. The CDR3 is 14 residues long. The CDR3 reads CASTDGGGPEGYTF. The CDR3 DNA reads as TGTGCCAGCACCGACGGAGGTGGGCCGGAAGGCTACACCTTC.

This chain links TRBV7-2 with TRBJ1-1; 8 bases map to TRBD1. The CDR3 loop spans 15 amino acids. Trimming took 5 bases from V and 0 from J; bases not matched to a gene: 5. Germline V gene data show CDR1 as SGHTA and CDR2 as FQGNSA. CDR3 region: CASSPQGAMNTEAFF. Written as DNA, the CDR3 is TGTGCCAGCAGCCCCCAGGGGGCGATGAACACTGAAGCTTTCTTT.

The CDR3, as DNA: TGTGCCAGTAGTAACCAGGGACTCGGAAACACCATATATTTT. As protein: CASSNQGLGNTIYF. The V and J genes are TRBV19 and TRBJ1-3; perhaps TRBD1 as D (5 bases). There are 14 residues in the CDR3. Germline V lookup: CDR1 LNHDA, CDR2 SQIVND (reference sequence). Trimming took 4 bases from V and 4 from J, leaving 11 bases between them. The full variable domain, rest sourced from reference TRBV19 and TRBJ1-3, is DGGITQSPKYLFRKEGQNVTLSCEQNLNHDAMYWYRQDPGQGLRLIYYSQIVNDFQKGDIAEGYSVSREKKESFPLTVTSAQKNPTAFYLCASSNQGLGNTIYFGEGSWLTVV.

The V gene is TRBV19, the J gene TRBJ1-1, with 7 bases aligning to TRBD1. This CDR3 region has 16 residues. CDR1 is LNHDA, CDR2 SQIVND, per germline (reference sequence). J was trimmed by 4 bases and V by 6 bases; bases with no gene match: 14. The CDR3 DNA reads TGTGCCAGTAGCCCTCTTGGGGAACAGGGGCGCACTGAAGCTTTCTTT. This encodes CASSPLGEQGRTEAFF.

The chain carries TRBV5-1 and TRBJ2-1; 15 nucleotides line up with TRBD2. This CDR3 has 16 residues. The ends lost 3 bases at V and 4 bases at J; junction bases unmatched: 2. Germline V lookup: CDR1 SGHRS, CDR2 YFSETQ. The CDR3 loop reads CASSSGLAGGYNEQFF. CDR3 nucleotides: TGCGCCAGCAGCTCCGGACTAGCGGGAGGGTACAATGAGCAGTTCTTC.

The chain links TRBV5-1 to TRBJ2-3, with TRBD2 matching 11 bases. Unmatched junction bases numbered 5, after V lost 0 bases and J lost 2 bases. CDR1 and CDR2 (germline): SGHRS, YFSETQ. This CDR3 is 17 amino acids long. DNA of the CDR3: TGCGCCAGCAGCTTGGCCAAGACTAGCGGGAACACAGATACGCAGTATTTT. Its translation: CASSLAKTSGNTDTQYF.

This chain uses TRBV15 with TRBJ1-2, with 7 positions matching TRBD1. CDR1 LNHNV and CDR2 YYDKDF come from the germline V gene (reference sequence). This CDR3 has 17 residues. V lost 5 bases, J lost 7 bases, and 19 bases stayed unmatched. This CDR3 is CATSLKTGLGFSGGYTF. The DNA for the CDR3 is TGTGCCACCAGCCTTAAGACAGGGTTGGGCTTTAGTGGTGGCTACACCTTC.

The CDR3 here is CASSQDGFRTTNQPQHF. CDR3 nucleotides: TGCGCCAGCAGCCAAGATGGGTTCAGGACAACAAATCAGCCCCAGCATTTT. The chain joins TRBV4-1 to TRBJ1-5; tentatively, D is TRBD1 (5 bases). The CDR3 is 17 residues long. V was clipped by 0 bases and J by 4 bases, with 16 bases between them. Germline-derived CDR1 and CDR2 are MGHRA and YSYEKL.

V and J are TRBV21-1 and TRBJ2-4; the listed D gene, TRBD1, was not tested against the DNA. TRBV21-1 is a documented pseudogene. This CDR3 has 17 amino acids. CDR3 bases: TGTGCCAGCAGCAAAGGTGGGGCGCACCTAACGGAATACATTCAGTACTTC. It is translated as CASSKGGAHLTEYIQYF.

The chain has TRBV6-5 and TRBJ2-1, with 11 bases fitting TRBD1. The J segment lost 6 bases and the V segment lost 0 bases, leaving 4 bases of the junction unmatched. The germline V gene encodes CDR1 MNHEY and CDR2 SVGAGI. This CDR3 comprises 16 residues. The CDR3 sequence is CASSYSGQGGGNEQFF. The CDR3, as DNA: TGTGCCAGCAGTTACTCGGGACAGGGGGGAGGCAATGAGCAGTTCTTC.